The rows below give T cell receptor beta chains drawn from one sample of a study of blood T cell repertoires in COVID-19. The data were produced by immunoSEQ multiplex PCR, yet TCRdb's version contains in-frame clones alone and is incomplete. Of 80,000 or so clones in the sample, 82% were seen once. The sequenced material came from peripheral blood. These receptor sequences come from an elderly man with acute or convalescent COVID-19. Each CDR3 is given with its conserved first and last residue. The D gene is left open where the match is weak. Rows may omit the clone size; those that give it use once, few, many or a size class.

j_call cdr3_length v_call d_call clone_size cdr3_aa cdr3_nt
TRBJ2-2 20 TRBV4-1 TRBD2 - CASSQEGWGLAGLNTGELFF TGCGCCAGCAGCCAAGAAGGTTGGGGACTAGCGGGTTTAAACACCGGGGAGCTGTTTTTT
TRBJ1-1 15 TRBV6-5 TRBD1 few CASSRQGARHTEAFF TGTGCCAGCAGCAGACAGGGGGCGCGACACACTGAAGCTTTCTTT
TRBJ1-2 13 TRBV19 - - CASRSRHVYGYTF TGTGCCAGTAGATCCAGACACGTCTATGGCTACACCTTC
TRBJ2-6 16 TRBV5-8 TRBD1 - CASSTGGWAGANVLTF TGTGCCAGCAGTACAGGGGGATGGGCTGGGGCCAACGTCCTGACTTTC
TRBJ2-5 15 TRBV10-3 TRBD1 - CAISDSGTAQETQYF TGTGCCATCAGTGATTCCGGGACAGCCCAAGAGACCCAGTACTTC
TRBJ1-1 15 TRBV6-5 - - CASSRLASTDTEAFF TGTGCCAGCAGTCGTTTAGCCTCCACTGACACTGAAGCTTTCTTT
TRBJ2-3 17 TRBV24-1 TRBD2 - CATSDQGSGGSTDTQYF TGTGCCACCAGTGATCAAGGTAGCGGGGGTAGCACAGATACGCAGTATTTT
TRBJ2-7 16 TRBV30 - - CAWSATDRGTSYEQYF TGTGCCTGGAGTGCGACAGACCGCGGAACAAGTTACGAGCAGTACTTC
TRBJ1-5 16 TRBV7-9 - - CASSLWAANSNQPQHF TGTGCCAGCAGCTTATGGGCAGCTAATAGCAATCAGCCCCAGCATTTT
TRBJ2-1 15 TRBV6-1 - - CASSELGGAYNEQFF TGTGCCAGCAGTGAACTAGGGGGAGCCTACAATGAGCAGTTCTTC
TRBJ1-5 13 TRBV27 TRBD1 - CASSLDRNQPQHF TGTGCCAGCAGTCTGGACAGGAATCAGCCCCAGCATTTT
TRBJ2-3 16 TRBV29-1 TRBD1 - CSVGGGQGYGADTQYF TGCAGCGTTGGAGGGGGACAGGGCTATGGGGCAGATACGCAGTATTTT
TRBJ2-1 14 TRBV9 TRBD2 - CASSTGGKRNEQFF TGTGCCAGCAGCACCGGGGGGAAGCGTAATGAGCAGTTCTTC
TRBJ1-1 14 TRBV5-4 - few CASSFAGANTEAFF TGTGCCAGCAGCTTTGCAGGGGCGAACACTGAAGCTTTCTTT
TRBJ1-5 19 TRBV7-8 TRBD1 - CASSLGRDRAGWSNQPQHF TGTGCCAGCAGCTTAGGTCGAGACAGGGCGGGTTGGAGCAATCAGCCCCAGCATTTT